This TCR beta chain was profiled in a study of blood T cell repertoires in COVID-19. Study information: Material from acute and convalescent COVID-19 was sourced from the United States, Italy and Spain. Sources were T cells, B-cell-depleted T cells, or PBMCs; the material itself was cDNA or gDNA.

The method was immunoSEQ multiplex PCR; TCRdb's version includes in-frame clones alone and lacks a portion of them. The sample yields about 440,000 clones, 70% to 90% seen once. This CDR3 spans 14 amino acids. The V gene's germline CDR1 is MNHEY and CDR2 SVGAGI. V lost 6 bases and J 0 bases, leaving 10 bases between the germline ends. Participants were placed into cohorts based on the clinical history they reported. This TCR was sampled from a woman aged 18-30 years with acute COVID-19. This chain joins TRBV6-5 and TRBJ2-3; D ambiguous. The source material was PBMCs or T cells enriched from blood (not recorded which). CDR3 region: CASSPVPSTDTQYF. The DNA for the CDR3 is TGTGCCAGCAGCCCCGTCCCGAGCACAGATACGCAGTATTTT.